One and the same sample provided the 10 T cell receptor beta chains below, sequenced in a study of T cells expressing NK-cell markers. For each CDR3 protein, TCRdb gives one entry from its re-call of the 5' RACE reads, without DNA. The table gives about 460,000 distinct CDR3 sequences; the top ten clones make up about 1.5% of it. The sample taken for sequencing was blood T cells: a sorted CD56 or NKG2C T cell subset, CD4+ or CD8+ T cells, or bulk PBMC T cells (not recorded which). These receptor sequences come from a woman between 45 and 65 years old in good health.

The genes are TRBV6-1 and TRBJ2-1; with no DNA, the TCRdb D assignment of TRBD1 cannot be verified. Germline lookup yields CDR1 MNHNS and CDR2 SASEGT. The CDR3 spans 16 residues. The CDR3 loop is CASSGPGTGIWYEQFF.

The rearrangement joins TRBV20-1 to TRBJ2-5. Germline-derived CDR1 and CDR2 are DFQATT and SNEGSKA (reference sequence). The CDR3 length is 13 residues. This chain's CDR3 is CSARDRLRETQYF.

This chain uses TRBV20-1 with TRBJ2-1; as DNA is missing, the TRBD2 call by TCRdb cannot be tested. Germline V gene sequence: CDR1 DFQATT, CDR2 SNEGSKA (reference sequence). The CDR3 runs to 11 residues. The CDR3 sequence: CSGGYGTSLFF.

This chain connects TRBV5-5 to TRBJ1-2; TCRdb's D call, TRBD1, is unchecked because there is no DNA. Germline V gene sequence: CDR1 SGHKS, CDR2 YYEKEE (reference sequence). The CDR3 sequence is 15 residues long. CDR3 in amino acids: CASSFGDTANYGYTF. The complete variable domain, with remaining parts taken from reference TRBV5-5 and TRBJ1-2, reads DAGVTQSPTHLIKTRGQQVTLRCSPISGHKSVSWYQQVLGQGPQFIFQYYEKEERGRGNFPDRFSARQFPNYSSELNVNALLLGDSALYLCASSFGDTANYGYTFGSGTRLTVV.

The rearrangement uses TRBV5-1 and TRBJ2-1; the TRBD2 assignment by TCRdb is unverifiable without DNA. The CDR3 is 18 residues long. Germline CDR1 and CDR2: SGHRS and YFSETQ. The CDR3 protein is CASSLGTSGSRGPGEQFF.

The chain joins TRBV4-1 to TRBJ2-1; absent DNA, TCRdb's TRBD2 call cannot be checked. This CDR3 region has 13 residues. Germline lookup yields CDR1 MGHRA and CDR2 YSYEKL. CDR3 region: CASSVLVVNEQFF.

The chain has TRBV4-1 and TRBJ2-1. Germline V gene data show CDR1 as MGHRA and CDR2 as YSYEKL. The CDR3 loop spans 13 amino acids. The CDR3 sequence is CASSLEFYNEQFF.

This rearrangement joins TRBV5-1 to TRBJ2-7; TCRdb calls TRBD2, which cannot be checked without DNA. Germline CDR1 SGHRS, CDR2 YFSETQ. The CDR3 is 15 residues long. The CDR3 protein is CASSSPGTSLHEQYF.

This chain connects TRBV7-8 to TRBJ2-5; the TCRdb D gene call, TRBD1, has no DNA to confirm it. CDR1 is SGHVS, CDR2 FQNEAQ, per germline. CDR3 length: 15 amino acids. The CDR3 sequence: CASSLDTGGSETQYF.

V gene TRBV10-3 combines with J gene TRBJ2-3; TCRdb's assignment of TRBD1 cannot be checked, as there is no DNA. The CDR3 contains 15 residues. In germline, CDR1 is ENHRY, CDR2 SYGVKD. The CDR3 sequence is CAISVSGARADTQYF.